This TCR beta chain was found in a study of OX40 agonist ivuxolimab in advanced cancers. The protocol was immunoSEQ multiplex PCR, while the TCRdb copy is restricted to in-frame clones and leaves out a portion. The table shows over 40,000 clones, with roughly 84% occurring only once. With V trimmed by 3 bases and J by 1 base, 5 bases remained unmatched. Germline CDR1 and CDR2: LNHDA and SQIVND (reference sequence). CDR3 length equals 16 residues. This TCR was recovered from an adult with an advanced solid tumor such as melanoma, head and neck, liver or kidney cancer. The chain joins TRBV19 to TRBJ2-7; 11 nucleotides agree with TRBD2. Source: CD4+ or CD8+ T cells sorted from blood, taken in a trial of the OX40 agonist ivuxolimab. This chain's CDR3 is CASSIAASGRSYEQYF. DNA of the CDR3: TGTGCCAGTAGTATTGCTGCTAGCGGGAGGTCCTACGAGCAGTACTTC.